Listed below are T cell receptor beta chains from one sample, sequenced in a study of shared clonotypes between healthy human individuals. TCRdb's copy holds only in-frame clones and misses some; the assay was immunoSEQ multiplex PCR. The sample has roughly 700,000 clones, about 74% seen once. The sequenced sample consisted of memory CD4+ T cells sorted from blood. The receptors come from a woman aged 25 to 45 in good health. Both conserved end residues are part of each CDR3. Fields, in order: D gene, V gene, J gene, clone size, CDR3 protein, CDR3 DNA. D genes are given only for firm matches. Rows give clone size only sometimes, using once, few, many, or a class for an expanded clone.

TRBD1	TRBV9	TRBJ2-2	once	CASSVAGTGVIGELFF	TGTGCCAGCAGCGTAGCGGGGACAGGGGTAATTGGGGAGCTGTTTTTT
TRBD2	TRBV5-6	TRBJ2-6	NA	CASSLLASGGTGANVLTF	TGTGCCAGCAGCTTGTTGGCTTCCGGGGGGACTGGGGCCAACGTCCTGACTTTC
NA	TRBV7-2	TRBJ1-2	NA	CASILRGSHGYTF	TGTGCCAGCATCCTCCGGGGATCCCATGGCTACACCTTC
NA	TRBV7-9	TRBJ1-2	many	CASSPPEGGDTF	TGTGCCAGCAGCCCCCCGGAAGGGGGGGACACCTTC
NA	TRBV28	TRBJ1-6	NA	CASSLWGAFENSPLHF	TGTGCCAGCAGTTTATGGGGGGCTTTTGAAAATTCACCCCTCCACTTT
NA	TRBV30	TRBJ1-3	NA	CAWSTGSSGNTIYF	TGTGCCTGGAGTACAGGAAGCTCTGGAAACACCATATATTTT
NA	TRBV5-1	TRBJ1-2	NA	CASSFGDGYGYTF	TGCGCCAGCAGCTTTGGGGACGGCTATGGCTACACCTTC
TRBD1	TRBV5-8	TRBJ2-2	few	CASSLSPGTGYTGELFF	TGTGCCAGCAGCTTATCACCCGGGACAGGGTATACCGGGGAGCTGTTTTTT
TRBD2	TRBV5-1	TRBJ2-1	NA	CASSLQRAGLTNNEQFF	TGCGCCAGCAGCTTGCAAAGAGCGGGGCTCACCAACAATGAGCAGTTCTTC
NA	TRBV20-1	TRBJ1-5	once	CSAGDISPQHF	TGCAGTGCGGGGGACATCAGCCCACAGCATTTT